The rows below give T cell receptor beta chains drawn from one sample of a study of blood T cell repertoires in COVID-19. Libraries were prepared by immunoSEQ multiplex PCR; TCRdb keeps only in-frame clonotypes and omits some of them. The data contain fewer than 500,000 clones, 80% to 90% of them singletons. The sample taken for sequencing was PBMCs or T cells enriched from blood (not recorded which). These receptors were taken from a man aged 30 to 45 who had recovered from COVID-19. The CDR3 runs from the conserved cysteine through the conserved F or W. D genes are given only for firm matches. Clone size is shown for a subset of rows, as once, few, many or a class of expanded clone.

v_call	j_call	clone_size	d_call	cdr3_aa	cdr3_nt
TRBV27	TRBJ2-3	.	.	CASSSNSGTSTDTQYF	TGTGCCAGCAGTTCTAATAGCGGAACTAGCACAGATACGCAGTATTTT
TRBV10-3	TRBJ1-4	.	TRBD1	CAISTGTGPLVGLFF	TGTGCCATCAGCACCGGGACAGGGCCTTTGGTCGGTCTGTTTTTT
TRBV3-1/TRBV3-2	TRBJ2-5	.	.	CASSLEGPQETQYF	TGTGCCAGCAGCCTGGAGGGACCTCAAGAGACCCAGTACTTC
TRBV29-1	TRBJ2-3	.	TRBD2	CSVELNSGATDTQYF	TGCAGCGTTGAGCTCAATAGCGGGGCGACAGATACGCAGTATTTT
TRBV29-1	TRBJ1-1	.	TRBD1	CSVEQGIVNTEAFF	TGCAGCGTCGAACAGGGGATAGTGAACACTGAAGCTTTCTTT
TRBV19	TRBJ1-1	.	TRBD1	CASRTGKNTEAFF	TGTGCCAGCAGGACAGGGAAGAACACTGAAGCTTTCTTT
TRBV11-2	TRBJ1-2	.	.	CASSYPGHSNYGYTF	TGTGCCAGCAGCTATCCGGGACATAGTAACTATGGCTACACCTTC
TRBV28	TRBJ2-2	.	.	CASRIQNTGELFF	TGTGCCAGCAGGATACAGAACACCGGGGAGCTGTTTTTT
TRBV10-3	TRBJ2-2	.	TRBD2	CAISESTREGSNTGELFF	TGTGCCATCAGTGAGTCGACTCGGGAGGGGTCGAACACCGGGGAGCTGTTTTTT
TRBV3-1/TRBV3-2	TRBJ2-7	.	TRBD2	CASGSGNWEYF	TGTGCCAGTGGGAGCGGGAATTGGGAATACTTC
TRBV5-3	TRBJ2-2	.	TRBD1	CVRSGPRDRGRVGELFF	TGTGTCAGAAGCGGCCCTCGGGACAGGGGGCGAGTCGGGGAGCTGTTTTTT
TRBV5-4	TRBJ1-1	.	TRBD1	CASTRGTGEIGTEAFF	TGTGCCAGCACCCGAGGGACAGGGGAAATCGGCACTGAAGCTTTCTTT
TRBV6-1	TRBJ1-1	.	TRBD1	CASSDRDREGTEAFF	TGTGCCAGCAGTGACCGGGACAGGGAAGGCACTGAAGCTTTCTTT
TRBV28	TRBJ1-2	.	.	CASSLYYGYTF	TGTGCCAGCAGTCTCTACTATGGCTACACCTTC
TRBV18	TRBJ1-2	.	.	CASSPTEIYGYTF	TGTGCCAGCTCACCTACAGAGATCTATGGCTACACCTTC
TRBV5-1	TRBJ2-1	.	.	CASSLRADLSYNEQFF	TGCGCCAGCAGCTTAAGAGCGGACCTCTCCTACAATGAGCAGTTCTTC
TRBV3-1/TRBV3-2	TRBJ2-7	.	TRBD1	CASSDTWGAGGPGEQYF	TGTGCCAGCAGCGATACCTGGGGCGCAGGGGGCCCGGGTGAGCAGTACTTC
TRBV30	TRBJ2-2	.	TRBD1	CAWSTTGAGELFF	TGTGCCTGGAGTACCACAGGGGCCGGGGAGCTGTTTTTT
TRBV18	TRBJ1-4	once	TRBD1	CASSRGTGPNEKLFF	TGTGCCAGCTCACGAGGGACAGGGCCTAATGAAAAACTGTTTTTT
TRBV10-3	TRBJ2-1	.	.	CAIMSAVVNEQFF	TGTGCCATCATGAGCGCGGTGGTCAATGAGCAGTTCTTC
TRBV24-1	TRBJ2-1	.	.	CATSGGSTYNEQFF	TGTGCCACCAGCGGAGGGAGTACATACAATGAGCAGTTCTTC
TRBV4-1	TRBJ1-6	.	.	CASSQAGDYNSPLHF	TGCGCCAGCAGCCAAGCGGGAGATTATAATTCACCCCTCCACTTT
TRBV30	TRBJ1-1	once	.	CASRELGRNTEAFF	TGTGCCTCCCGGGAGCTAGGAAGGAACACTGAAGCTTTCTTT
TRBV27	TRBJ1-2	.	TRBD1	CASSQPGQGFYGYTF	TGTGCCAGCAGTCAACCGGGACAGGGATTCTATGGCTACACCTTC
TRBV7-9	TRBJ2-7	.	TRBD2	CASSLETSGSTYEQYF	TGTGCCAGCAGCTTAGAGACTAGCGGGAGTACGTACGAGCAGTACTTC
TRBV28	TRBJ1-2	.	.	CASSIQTETMDYTF	TGTGCCAGCAGTATCCAGACTGAAACAATGGACTACACCTTC
TRBV5-1	TRBJ2-7	.	TRBD1	CASSLGGTGSYEQYF	TGCGCCAGCAGCTTGGGGGGGACAGGCTCCTACGAGCAGTACTTC
TRBV30	TRBJ2-7	.	.	CAWSQNILYEQYF	TGTGCCTGGAGTCAGAACATTCTCTACGAGCAGTACTTC
TRBV19	TRBJ2-7	.	TRBD2	CAGCSGSPEQYF	TGTGCCGGCTGTAGCGGGAGTCCCGAGCAGTACTTC
TRBV5-4	TRBJ2-5	.	.	CASSLATVGSGQETQYF	TGTGCCAGCAGCTTGGCGACGGTGGGTAGCGGCCAAGAGACCCAGTACTTC
TRBV5-4	TRBJ1-1	.	.	CASSLSRFSDTEAFF	TGTGCCAGCAGCTTATCTCGGTTTAGTGACACTGAAGCTTTCTTT
TRBV19	TRBJ1-5	.	TRBD1	CASSELWTGGQPQHF	TGTGCCAGTAGTGAACTTTGGACAGGGGGACAGCCCCAGCATTTT
TRBV7-9	TRBJ2-1	.	.	CASSLRPGGYYNEQFF	TGTGCCAGCAGCTTACGGCCCGGGGGTTACTACAATGAGCAGTTCTTC
TRBV12-3/TRBV12-4	TRBJ1-2	.	.	CASSLGGSYGYTF	TGTGCCAGCAGTTTGGGGGGATCCTATGGCTACACCTTC
TRBV11-2	TRBJ1-1	.	.	CASSRNPGANTEAFF	TGTGCCAGCAGCCGCAATCCGGGAGCGAACACTGAAGCTTTCTTT